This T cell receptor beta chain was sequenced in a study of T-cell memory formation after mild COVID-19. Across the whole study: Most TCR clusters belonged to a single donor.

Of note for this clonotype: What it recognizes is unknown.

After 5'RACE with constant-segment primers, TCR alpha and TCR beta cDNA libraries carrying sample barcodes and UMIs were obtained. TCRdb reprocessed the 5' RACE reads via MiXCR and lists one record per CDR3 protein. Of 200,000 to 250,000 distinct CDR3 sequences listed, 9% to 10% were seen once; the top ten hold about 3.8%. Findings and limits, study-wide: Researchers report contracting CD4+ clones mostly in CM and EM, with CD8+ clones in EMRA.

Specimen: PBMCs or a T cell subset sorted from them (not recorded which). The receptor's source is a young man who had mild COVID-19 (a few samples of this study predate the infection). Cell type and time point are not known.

CDR3 in amino acids: CASSKAGRSQETQYF. CDR3 coding DNA: TGTGCCAGCAGCAAAGCCGGGCGGAGCCAAGAGACCCAGTACTTC. The rearrangement uses TRBV21-1 and TRBJ2-5; TRBD1, the table's D call, lacks a check against the DNA. TRBV21-1 is shown as a pseudogene. The CDR3 has 15 amino acids.